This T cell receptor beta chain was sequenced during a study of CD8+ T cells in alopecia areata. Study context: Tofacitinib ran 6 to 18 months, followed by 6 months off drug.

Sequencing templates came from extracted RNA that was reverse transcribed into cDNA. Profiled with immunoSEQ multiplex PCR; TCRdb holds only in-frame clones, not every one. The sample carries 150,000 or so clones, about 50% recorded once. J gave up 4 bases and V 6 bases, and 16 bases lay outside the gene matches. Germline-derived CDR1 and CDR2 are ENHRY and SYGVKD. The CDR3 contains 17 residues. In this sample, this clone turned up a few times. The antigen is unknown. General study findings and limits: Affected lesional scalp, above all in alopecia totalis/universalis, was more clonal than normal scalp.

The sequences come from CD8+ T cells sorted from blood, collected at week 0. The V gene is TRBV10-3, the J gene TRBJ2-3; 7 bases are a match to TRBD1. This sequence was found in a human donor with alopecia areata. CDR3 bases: TGTGCCATCAGGTCCGTGCGGACAGGTCCTCCGCCAGATACGCAGTATTTT. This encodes CAIRSVRTGPPPDTQYF.